The T cell receptor (beta chain) described here comes from a study of blood T cell repertoires in COVID-19. Germline CDR1 is MDHEN and CDR2 is SYDVKM. This CDR3 is built from 13 residues. The V and J ends lost 2 bases and 4 bases, in that order; junction bases with no gene match: 1. Repertoires were generated with immunoSEQ multiplex PCR, while TCRdb's copy carries only in-frame clones and drops some. The sample shows around 130,000 clones, 75% to 90% of them seen only once. The receptor was isolated from a man between 60 and 75 years old with active or convalescent COVID-19. The specimen sequenced was peripheral blood. The chain has TRBV28 and TRBJ1-2, with 7 bases lining up with TRBD1. The CDR3 DNA reads as TGTGCCAGCAGTTTAGCAGGGGGCTATGGCTACACCTTC. This translates into CASSLAGGYGYTF.